Each of the 5 T cell receptor beta chains below was sequenced from the same sample in a study of human T cells and chemical hapten exposure. The time point: healthy volunteer bleed at 6 weeks. Someone pulled total RNA out of unfractionated whole blood. TCRdb used MiXCR to reprocess the RACE reads, holding one entry per CDR3 protein. The table records around 45,000 distinct CDR3 sequences, 3.5% to 4% of them present only once. The sequencing input was whole blood. The receptor set was obtained from a human donor in good health. Some clones in this sample may be carry-over from other donors' samples.

This clonotype was counted at least ten times. This chain joins TRBV20-1 and TRBJ2-3; D call uncertain. V was trimmed by 6 bases and J by 2 bases, leaving 12 bases between them. CDR1 and CDR2 (germline): DFQATT, SNEGSKA (reference sequence). CDR3 length equals 13 residues. The CDR3: CSAPPRVTDTQYF. Here the CDR3 DNA reads TGCAGTGCCCCCCCGAGAGTCACAGATACGCAGTATTTT.

This chain joins TRBV6-6 and TRBJ2-3; TRBD1 matches at 8 bases. CDR1 is MNHNY, CDR2 SVGAGI, per germline (reference sequence). J gave up 6 bases and V 4 bases, and 12 bases lay outside the gene matches. The CDR3 runs to 16 residues. CDR3 in amino acids: CASSSRTGKGTDTQYF. For the CDR3, the DNA is TGTGCCAGCAGTTCCCGGACAGGGAAGGGAACCGATACGCAGTATTTT.

This clonotype showed up many times. This rearrangement joins TRBV20-1 to TRBJ1-1; 10 nucleotides agree with TRBD1. This CDR3 region has 13 residues. Germline assignment: CDR1 DFQATT and CDR2 SNEGSKA (reference sequence). The J segment lost 0 bases and the V segment lost 5 bases, leaving 0 bases of the junction unmatched. The CDR3 bases are TGCAGTGCTGGACAGGGGGTGAACACTGAAGCTTTCTTT. It is translated as CSAGQGVNTEAFF.

This clonotype was detected ten times or more. V usage is TRBV7-6 and J usage is TRBJ1-5, with D possibly TRBD1 on 5 matching bases. Germline V gene lookup returns CDR1 SGHVS and CDR2 FNYEAQ. This CDR3 is built from 14 residues. Trimming shortened V by 5 bases and J by 0 bases, and 8 bases separated the two germline ends. The CDR3 DNA reads as TGTGCCAGCAGCCAAGGGGCTAGCAATCAGCCCCAGCATTTT. Its translation: CASSQGASNQPQHF.

This clonotype was recorded many times. The gene calls are TRBV10-2 and TRBJ2-4; 7 bases align to TRBD2. The V and J ends lost 3 bases and 6 bases, in that order; junction bases with no gene match: 8. This CDR3 is 15 amino acids long. The V gene's germline CDR1 is WSHSY and CDR2 SAAADI. CDR3 in amino acids: CASSEPRWGGNIQYF. The CDR3 DNA reads TGCGCCAGCAGTGAACCAAGGTGGGGGGGAAACATTCAGTACTTC.